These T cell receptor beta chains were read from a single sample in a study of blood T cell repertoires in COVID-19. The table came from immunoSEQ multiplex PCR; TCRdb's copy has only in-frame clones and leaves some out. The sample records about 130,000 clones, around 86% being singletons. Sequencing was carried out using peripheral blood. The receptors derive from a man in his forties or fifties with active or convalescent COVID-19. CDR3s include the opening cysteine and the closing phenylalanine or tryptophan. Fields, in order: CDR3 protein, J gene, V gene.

CDR3: CAISEGQGQTDTQYF; J: TRBJ2-3; V: TRBV10-3
CDR3: CASSATRQGLSSGNTIYF; J: TRBJ1-3; V: TRBV9
CDR3: CASSATSSYEQYF; J: TRBJ2-7; V: TRBV18
CDR3: CASSPGTGGQTQYF; J: TRBJ2-5; V: TRBV9
CDR3: CAWKGTFSGNTIYF; J: TRBJ1-3; V: TRBV30
CDR3: CAPLGGGGNTDTQYF; J: TRBJ2-3; V: TRBV5-4
CDR3: CASSLAAGSTEAFF; J: TRBJ1-1; V: TRBV11-2
CDR3: CASSLDLAGGGYTF; J: TRBJ1-2; V: TRBV11-2
CDR3: CASTGGGAEDTQYF; J: TRBJ2-3; V: TRBV19
CDR3: CASSPGGAYEQYF; J: TRBJ2-7; V: TRBV11-1
CDR3: CASSSTQGAIGGYTF; J: TRBJ1-2; V: TRBV6-5
CDR3: CASSRGSNQPQHF; J: TRBJ1-5; V: TRBV6-6
CDR3: CASSSQGASNQPQHF; J: TRBJ1-5; V: TRBV9
CDR3: CASSSSLGNTIYF; J: TRBJ1-3; V: TRBV7-2
CDR3: CASSKARGIAKNIQYF; J: TRBJ2-4; V: TRBV21-1
CDR3: CASSQDRANYGYTF; J: TRBJ1-2; V: TRBV4-3
CDR3: CASSINRGYEQYF; J: TRBJ2-7; V: TRBV19
CDR3: CASTVQGTVNSPLHF; J: TRBJ1-6; V: TRBV6-5
CDR3: CASSPTGGAEAFF; J: TRBJ1-1; V: TRBV7-9
CDR3: CASTYSRGQTETQYF; J: TRBJ2-5; V: TRBV7-2
CDR3: CASSLAVGRSTDTQYF; J: TRBJ2-3; V: TRBV7-2
CDR3: CSVPGGLNTIYF; J: TRBJ1-3; V: TRBV29-1
CDR3: CASSLEQIYNEQFF; J: TRBJ2-1; V: TRBV7-9
CDR3: CASSRDSYGYTF; J: TRBJ1-2; V: TRBV6-5
CDR3: CASSQTGQGNQPQHF; J: TRBJ1-5; V: TRBV28
CDR3: CASSFRGIRDTEAFF; J: TRBJ1-1; V: TRBV7-9
CDR3: CASSLGAWTQYF; J: TRBJ2-5; V: TRBV12-3/TRBV12-4
CDR3: CASSYYMGHREKLFF; J: TRBJ1-4; V: TRBV6-5
CDR3: CSADRGGYTEAFF; J: TRBJ1-1; V: TRBV29-1
CDR3: CASSLEGQGARTEAFF; J: TRBJ1-1; V: TRBV5-1
CDR3: CASSLTGYNSPLHF; J: TRBJ1-6; V: TRBV27
CDR3: CASSVVIAGADTQYF; J: TRBJ2-3; V: TRBV9
CDR3: CSGADSSYEQYF; J: TRBJ2-7; V: TRBV29-1
CDR3: CASRGLGGITDTQYF; J: TRBJ2-3; V: TRBV27
CDR3: CASIGARTGGKLFF; J: TRBJ1-4; V: TRBV19
CDR3: CASSKQQGSGNTIYF; J: TRBJ1-3; V: TRBV7-9
CDR3: CASSAMDRDNSPLHF; J: TRBJ1-6; V: TRBV18
CDR3: CASSQRGLQETQYF; J: TRBJ2-5; V: TRBV3-1/TRBV3-2
CDR3: CASSQVSTYTDTQYF; J: TRBJ2-3; V: TRBV4-1
CDR3: CASSQVTGITEAFF; J: TRBJ1-1; V: TRBV3-1/TRBV3-2
CDR3: CASSLVVLSSYEQYF; J: TRBJ2-7; V: TRBV5-5
CDR3: CAWSLGGPYGYTF; J: TRBJ1-2; V: TRBV30
CDR3: CASSLDLIRWNNEKLFF; J: TRBJ1-4; V: TRBV11-2
CDR3: CASSLYYRNTDTQYF; J: TRBJ2-3; V: TRBV5-1
CDR3: CSVGGRGEQPQHF; J: TRBJ1-5; V: TRBV29-1
CDR3: CASSVLRQGASSTAFF; J: TRBJ1-1; V: TRBV9
CDR3: CSARVQYEQYF; J: TRBJ2-7; V: TRBV20-1
CDR3: CASYIAGGRYNEQYF; J: TRBJ2-7; V: TRBV10-1
CDR3: CASSPPKEGTANEKLFF; J: TRBJ1-4; V: TRBV4-1
CDR3: CASSGPGLGFQTQYF; J: TRBJ2-5; V: TRBV10-2
CDR3: CASSLGQNSYNSPLHF; J: TRBJ1-6; V: TRBV27
CDR3: CASTPTGANQPQHF; J: TRBJ1-5; V: TRBV19
CDR3: CASSSDDRGPTKTTNEKLFF; J: TRBJ1-4; V: TRBV27
CDR3: CASAGTMNTEAFF; J: TRBJ1-1; V: TRBV2
CDR3: CASSVWGQGLSPQHF; J: TRBJ1-5; V: TRBV2
CDR3: CASSPRQGDGYTF; J: TRBJ1-2; V: TRBV14
CDR3: CASSPTRGTSGGNEQFF; J: TRBJ2-1; V: TRBV7-3
CDR3: CASSGGAPEIEQYF; J: TRBJ2-7; V: TRBV25-1
CDR3: CASSGQGPGEKLFF; J: TRBJ1-4; V: TRBV7-2
CDR3: CASSLALAGGETQYF; J: TRBJ2-5; V: TRBV5-1